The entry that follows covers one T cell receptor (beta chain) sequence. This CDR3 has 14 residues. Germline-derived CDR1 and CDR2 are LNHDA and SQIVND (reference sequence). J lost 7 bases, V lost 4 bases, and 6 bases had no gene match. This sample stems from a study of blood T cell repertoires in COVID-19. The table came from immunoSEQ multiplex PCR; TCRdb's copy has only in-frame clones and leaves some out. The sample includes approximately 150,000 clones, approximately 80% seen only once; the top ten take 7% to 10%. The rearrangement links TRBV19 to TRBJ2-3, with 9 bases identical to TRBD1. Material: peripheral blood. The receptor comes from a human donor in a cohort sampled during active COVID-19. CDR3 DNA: TGTGCCAGTAGTAAGGGACAGGGTCAATATACGCAGTATTTT. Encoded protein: CASSKGQGQYTQYF.